This TCR beta chain originates from a study of shared clonotypes between healthy human individuals. On this clone itself: The antigen is unknown. Other DNA sequences from this sample encode an identical CDR3 as well.

V was trimmed by 6 bases and J by 1 base, leaving 3 bases between them. Germline CDR1 and CDR2: SQVTM and ANQGSEA. The CDR3 consists of 11 residues. Whole-study results and caveats: Clonotypes that were shared across a handful of donors made up approximately 5% of naive CD4 clonotypes. Clonotypes which were not shared had lower generation probabilities than clonotypes that all four donors shared. An anticipated effect of sequencing depth on clonotype sharing among donors was recognized. Large depth notwithstanding, sorted-subset sequencing proved incomplete by rarefaction.

TCRdb's table, derived via immunoSEQ multiplex PCR, lists solely in-frame clones and lacks some. The table includes about 1.1 million clones, about four fifths detected once. The chain has TRBV29-1 and TRBJ2-2; the D is unclear. This clonotype originated in a young man in good health. Some clones in this sample may be carry-over from other donors' samples. The sample comprised memory CD4+ T cells from PBMCs. Subset in this sample: CD45RA-negative fraction. The CDR3, as DNA: TGCAGCGTGCGGAACACCGGGGAGCTGTTTTTT. Its protein is CSVRNTGELFF.